The present entry profiles one T cell receptor (beta chain) with its context. What it recognizes is unknown. Germline V CDR1 and CDR2: DFQATT, SNEGSKA (reference sequence). This CDR3 is 11 amino acids long. Trimming took off 1 base at V and 2 bases at J, with 0 bases between the two ends. Sequencing depth was up to 500,000 reads per sample. The protocol was immunoSEQ multiplex PCR, while the TCRdb copy is restricted to in-frame clones and leaves out a portion. Among 25,000 to 35,000 clones listed, around 82% were seen once. The record originates from a study of pediatric ulcerative colitis. Findings of the study overall: Blood-rectal clonal overlap within each person was significantly higher in ulcerative colitis patients than controls.

V gene TRBV20-1 combines with J gene TRBJ1-3; D not resolved. The sequence was obtained from a boy younger than 18 with severe ulcerative colitis. The sample consisted of blood. As DNA, the CDR3 is TGCAGTGCTAGAGCTGGAAACACCATATATTTT. Protein sequence: CSARAGNTIYF.